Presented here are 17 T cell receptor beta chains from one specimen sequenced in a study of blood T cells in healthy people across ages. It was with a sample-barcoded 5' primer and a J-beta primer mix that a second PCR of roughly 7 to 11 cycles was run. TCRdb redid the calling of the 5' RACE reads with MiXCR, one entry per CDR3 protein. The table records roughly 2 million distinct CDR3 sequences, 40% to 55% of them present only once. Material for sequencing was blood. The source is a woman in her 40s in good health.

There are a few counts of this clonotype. In DNA form, the CDR3 reads TGTGCCAGCAGCGCAATGAGGGGCCTATCCACAGATACGCAGTATTTT. This translates into CASSAMRGLSTDTQYF. This sequence joins TRBV7-8 and TRBJ2-3; D possibly matches TRBD1 or TRBD2 (5 bases each). Looked up from germline, CDR1 is SGHVS and CDR2 is FQNEAQ. The CDR3 totals 16 residues. V was clipped by 5 bases and J by 2 bases, with 17 bases between them.

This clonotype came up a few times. CDR3 amino acids: CASSQGYLAGKSYEQYF. In nucleotides, the CDR3 is TGCGCCAGCAGCCAAGGATACCTAGCGGGGAAATCCTACGAGCAGTACTTC. V usage is TRBV4-3 and J usage is TRBJ2-7; 9 bases line up with TRBD2. CDR1 LGHNA and CDR2 YSLEER come from the germline V gene. The CDR3 spans 17 residues. Trimming removed 1 base from V and 1 base from J; junction bases left unmatched: 8.

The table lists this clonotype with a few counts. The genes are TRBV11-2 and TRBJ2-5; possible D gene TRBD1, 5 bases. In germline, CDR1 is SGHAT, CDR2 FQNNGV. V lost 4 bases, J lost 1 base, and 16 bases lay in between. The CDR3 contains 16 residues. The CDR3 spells CASSSGFGVGQETQYF. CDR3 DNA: TGTGCCAGCAGCTCAGGGTTTGGGGTAGGCCAAGAGACCCAGTACTTC.

CDR3 region: CASSVVGSTEAFF. The CDR3 DNA sequence: TGTGCCAGCAGCGTAGTAGGTTCCACCGAAGCTTTCTTT. V is TRBV9 and J is TRBJ1-1, with D unclear. Looked up from germline, CDR1 is SGDLS and CDR2 is YYNGEE. The CDR3 contains 13 residues. Between the trimmed V and J ends, which lost 0 bases and 8 bases, there was a span of 11 bases.

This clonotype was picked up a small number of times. The CDR3 here is CASIDGQSSYEQYF. CDR3 nucleotide sequence: TGTGCCAGCATTGATGGACAGAGCTCCTACGAGCAGTACTTC. V usage is TRBV6-6 and J usage is TRBJ2-7, with D perhaps matching TRBD1 (6 bases). V was cut by 7 bases and J by 0 bases, with 13 bases left in between. The CDR3 covers 14 residues. The germline gives CDR1 MNHNY, CDR2 SVGAGI (reference sequence).

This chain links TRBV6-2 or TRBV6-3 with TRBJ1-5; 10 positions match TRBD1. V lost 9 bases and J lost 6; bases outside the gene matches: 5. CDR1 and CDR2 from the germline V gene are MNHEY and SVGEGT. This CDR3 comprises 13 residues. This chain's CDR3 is CASGQGVGQPQHF. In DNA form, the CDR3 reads TGTGCCAGTGGACAGGGGGTTGGTCAGCCCCAGCATTTT.

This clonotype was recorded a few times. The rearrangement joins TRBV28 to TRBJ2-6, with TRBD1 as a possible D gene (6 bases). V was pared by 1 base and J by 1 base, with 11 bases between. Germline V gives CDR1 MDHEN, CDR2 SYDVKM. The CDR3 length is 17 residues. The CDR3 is CASSLLQGKSGANVLTF. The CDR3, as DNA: TGTGCCAGCAGTTTATTACAGGGAAAATCTGGGGCCAACGTCCTGACTTTC.

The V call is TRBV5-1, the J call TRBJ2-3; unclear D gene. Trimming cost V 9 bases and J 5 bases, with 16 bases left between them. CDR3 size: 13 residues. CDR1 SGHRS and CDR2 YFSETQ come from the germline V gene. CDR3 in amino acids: CATATPDLDTQYF. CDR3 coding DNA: TGCGCCACCGCAACCCCTGACCTAGATACGCAGTATTTT.

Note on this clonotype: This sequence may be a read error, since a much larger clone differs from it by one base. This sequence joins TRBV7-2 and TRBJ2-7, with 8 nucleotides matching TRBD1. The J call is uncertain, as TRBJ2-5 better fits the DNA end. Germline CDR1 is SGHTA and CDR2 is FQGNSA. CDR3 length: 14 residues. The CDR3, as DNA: TGTGCCAGCAGCCCCTGGACAGGGCCAGAGACCCAGTACTTC. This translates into CASSPWTGPETQYF.

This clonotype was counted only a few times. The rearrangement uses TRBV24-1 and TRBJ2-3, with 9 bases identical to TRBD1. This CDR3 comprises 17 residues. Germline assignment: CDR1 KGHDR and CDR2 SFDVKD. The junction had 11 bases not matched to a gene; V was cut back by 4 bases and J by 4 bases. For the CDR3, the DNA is TGTGCCACCAGTGAGGGACAGGGTCTACAGGTCGCAGATACGCAGTATTTT. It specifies CATSEGQGLQVADTQYF.

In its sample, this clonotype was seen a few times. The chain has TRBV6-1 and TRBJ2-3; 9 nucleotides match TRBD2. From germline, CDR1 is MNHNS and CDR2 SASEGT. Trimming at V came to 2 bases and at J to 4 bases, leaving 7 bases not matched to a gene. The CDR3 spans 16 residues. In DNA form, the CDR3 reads TGTGCCAGCAGTGAATTAGGCGGGGGGGCCCCAGATACGCAGTATTTT. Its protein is CASSELGGGAPDTQYF.

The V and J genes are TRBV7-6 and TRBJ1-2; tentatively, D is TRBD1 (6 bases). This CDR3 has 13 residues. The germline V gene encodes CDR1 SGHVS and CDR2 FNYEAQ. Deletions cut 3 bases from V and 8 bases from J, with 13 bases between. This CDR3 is CASSFMGTRGYTF. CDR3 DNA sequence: TGTGCCAGCAGCTTTATGGGGACACGGGGCTACACCTTC. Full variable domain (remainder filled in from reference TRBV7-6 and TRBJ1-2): GAGVSQSPRYKVTKRGQDVALRCDPISGHVSLYWYRQALGQGPEFLTYFNYEAQQDKSGLPNDRFSAERPEGSISTLTIQRTEQRDSAMYRCASSFMGTRGYTFGSGTRLTVV.

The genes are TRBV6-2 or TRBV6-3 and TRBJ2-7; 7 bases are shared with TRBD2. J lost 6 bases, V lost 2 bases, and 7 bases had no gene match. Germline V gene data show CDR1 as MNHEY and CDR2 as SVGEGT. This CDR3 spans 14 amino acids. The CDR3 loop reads CASSYPFGGSEQYF. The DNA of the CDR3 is TGTGCCAGCAGTTACCCGTTCGGGGGGAGCGAGCAGTACTTC.

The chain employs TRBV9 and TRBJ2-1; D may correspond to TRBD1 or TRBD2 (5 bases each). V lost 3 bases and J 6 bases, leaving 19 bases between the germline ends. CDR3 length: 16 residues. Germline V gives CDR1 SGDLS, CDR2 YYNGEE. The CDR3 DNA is TGTGCCAGCAGCGAGAGGACGACCGGGGCCCGCAATGAGCAGTTCTTC. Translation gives CASSERTTGARNEQFF.

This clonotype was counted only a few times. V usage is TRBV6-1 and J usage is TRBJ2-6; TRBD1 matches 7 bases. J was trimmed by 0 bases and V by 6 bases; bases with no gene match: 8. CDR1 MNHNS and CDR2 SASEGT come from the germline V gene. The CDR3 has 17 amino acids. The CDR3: CASSSRQGISGANVLTF. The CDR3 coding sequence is TGTGCCAGCAGCTCCCGACAGGGTATCTCTGGGGCCAACGTCCTGACTTTC.

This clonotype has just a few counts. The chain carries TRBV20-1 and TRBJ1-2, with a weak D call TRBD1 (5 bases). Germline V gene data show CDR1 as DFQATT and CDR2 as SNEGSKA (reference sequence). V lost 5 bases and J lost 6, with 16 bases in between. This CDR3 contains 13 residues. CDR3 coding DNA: TGCAGTGCTTTTACGGGGGACCGAGATGGCTACACCTTC. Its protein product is CSAFTGDRDGYTF.

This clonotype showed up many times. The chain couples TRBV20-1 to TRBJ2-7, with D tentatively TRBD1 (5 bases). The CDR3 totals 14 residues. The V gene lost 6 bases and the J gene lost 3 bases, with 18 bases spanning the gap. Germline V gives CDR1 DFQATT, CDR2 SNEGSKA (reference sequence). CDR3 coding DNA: TGCAGTGCCCACCCGGACACCAAGCACTACGAGCAGTACTTC. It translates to CSAHPDTKHYEQYF.